This paragraph reports one T cell receptor beta chain. The V gene lost 2 bases and the J gene lost 4 bases, with 37 bases spanning the gap. The CDR3 runs to 24 residues. The germline V gene encodes CDR1 SGHRS and CDR2 YFSETQ. The sample is drawn from a study of technical replicates of blood from four donors. Measured with immunoSEQ multiplex PCR; TCRdb has only the in-frame clones, and not every one. The data contain over 75,000 clones, about 97% of them seen just once; the ten biggest clones take up around 0.18%. The rearrangement uses TRBV5-1 and TRBJ1-6; D possibly corresponds to TRBD1 (5 bases). Sample: T cells isolated from PBMCs. This TCR was sampled from a human donor in good health. In DNA form, the CDR3 reads TGCGCCAGCAGCTTACGAACCAGGGTTGTTACGGGCGCGGGGAACCAAATGTATAATTCACCCCTCCACTTT. Protein product: CASSLRTRVVTGAGNQMYNSPLHF.